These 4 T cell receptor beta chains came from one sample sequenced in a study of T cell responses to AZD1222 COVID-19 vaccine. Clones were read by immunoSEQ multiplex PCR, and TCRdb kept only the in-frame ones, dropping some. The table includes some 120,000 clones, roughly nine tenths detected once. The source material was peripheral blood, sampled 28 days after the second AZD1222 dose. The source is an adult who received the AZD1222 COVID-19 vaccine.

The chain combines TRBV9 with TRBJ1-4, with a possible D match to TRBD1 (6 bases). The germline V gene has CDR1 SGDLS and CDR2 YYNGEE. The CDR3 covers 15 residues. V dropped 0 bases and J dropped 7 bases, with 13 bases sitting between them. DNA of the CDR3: TGTGCCAGCAGCGTAGCGGGGGGGGCAAGTGAAAAACTGTTTTTT. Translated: CASSVAGGASEKLFF.

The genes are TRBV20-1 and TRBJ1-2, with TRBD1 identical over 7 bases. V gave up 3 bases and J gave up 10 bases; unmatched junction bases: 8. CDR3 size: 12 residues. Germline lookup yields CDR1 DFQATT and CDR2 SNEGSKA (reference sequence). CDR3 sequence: CSASADRADYTF. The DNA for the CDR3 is TGCAGTGCTAGTGCTGACAGGGCTGACTACACCTTC.

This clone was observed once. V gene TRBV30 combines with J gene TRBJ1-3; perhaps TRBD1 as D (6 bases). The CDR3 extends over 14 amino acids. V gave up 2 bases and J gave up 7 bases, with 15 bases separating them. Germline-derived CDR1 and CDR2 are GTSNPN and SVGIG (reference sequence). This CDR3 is CAWSPRGQRNTIYF. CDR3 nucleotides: TGTGCCTGGAGTCCCCGAGGACAGAGGAACACCATATATTTT.

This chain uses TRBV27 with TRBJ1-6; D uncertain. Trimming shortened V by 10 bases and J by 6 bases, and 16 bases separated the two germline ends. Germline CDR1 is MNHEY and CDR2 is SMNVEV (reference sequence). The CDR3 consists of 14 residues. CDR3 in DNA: TGTGCCACCCGGACCGGCTCTGGTAATTCACCCCTCCACTTT. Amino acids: CATRTGSGNSPLHF.